This entry is about one T cell receptor beta chain. Trimming shortened V by 8 bases and J by 0 bases, and 14 bases separated the two germline ends. CDR1 is LGHNA, CDR2 YSLEER, per germline. The CDR3 loop spans 14 amino acids. The data are from a study of CD8 T cells in Susac syndrome. Reverse transcription used roughly 0.45 to 1 ug RNA and random hexamers. TCRdb re-analysed the immunoSEQ multiplex PCR reads in MiXCR, keeping a single row per CDR3 protein. This table holds approximately 100,000 distinct CDR3 sequences, just under 95% found once. The receptor's source is a human donor in good health. The chain has TRBV4-3 and TRBJ2-7; no firm D call. Sequenced material: CD8+ T cells from PBMCs. The CDR3 protein is CASSLYANSYEQYF. CDR3 DNA: TGCGCCAGCTCCCTGTACGCTAACTCCTACGAGCAGTACTTC.